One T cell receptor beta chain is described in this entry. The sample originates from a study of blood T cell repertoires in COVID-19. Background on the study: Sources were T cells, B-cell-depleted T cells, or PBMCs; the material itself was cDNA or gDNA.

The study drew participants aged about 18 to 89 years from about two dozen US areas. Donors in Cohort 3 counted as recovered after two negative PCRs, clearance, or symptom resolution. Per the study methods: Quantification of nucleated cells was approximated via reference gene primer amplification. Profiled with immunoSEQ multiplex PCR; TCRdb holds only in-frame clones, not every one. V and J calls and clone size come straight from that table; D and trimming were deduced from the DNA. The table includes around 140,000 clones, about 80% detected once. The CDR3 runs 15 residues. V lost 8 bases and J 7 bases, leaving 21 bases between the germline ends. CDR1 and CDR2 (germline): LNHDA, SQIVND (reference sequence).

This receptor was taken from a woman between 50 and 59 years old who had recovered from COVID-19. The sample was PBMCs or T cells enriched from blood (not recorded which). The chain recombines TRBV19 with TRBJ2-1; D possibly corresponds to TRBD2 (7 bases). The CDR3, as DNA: TGTGCCAGTCATCCCCGGGGGGCCGGGGTTAATGAGCAGTTCTTC. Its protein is CASHPRGAGVNEQFF.